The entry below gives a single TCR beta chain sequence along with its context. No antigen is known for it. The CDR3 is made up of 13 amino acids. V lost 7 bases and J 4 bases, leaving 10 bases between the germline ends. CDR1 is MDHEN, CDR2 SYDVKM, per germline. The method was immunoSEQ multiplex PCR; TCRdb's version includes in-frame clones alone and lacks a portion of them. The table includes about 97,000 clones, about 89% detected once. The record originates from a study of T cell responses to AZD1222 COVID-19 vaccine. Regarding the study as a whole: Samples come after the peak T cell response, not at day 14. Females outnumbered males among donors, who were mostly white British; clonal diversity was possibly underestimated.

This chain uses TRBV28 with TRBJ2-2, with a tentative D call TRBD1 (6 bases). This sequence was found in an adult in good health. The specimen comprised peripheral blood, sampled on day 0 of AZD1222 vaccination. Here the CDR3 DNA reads TGTGCCAGCACCACAGGGCCCACCGGGGAGCTGTTTTTT. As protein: CASTTGPTGELFF.